A single sample gave rise to the 20 T cell receptor beta chains below, sequenced in a study of cytomegalovirus exposure and HLA in healthy donors. Vbeta (60) and Jbeta (13) primers were used in the PCR. Clones were read by immunoSEQ multiplex PCR, and TCRdb kept only the in-frame ones, dropping some. Here the sample spans nearly 200,000 clones, 82% being singletons. The sequencing sample was made of PBMCs. The receptors shown here come from a boy younger than 10 in good health and CMV-seronegative.

This clone was seen a few times. This chain links TRBV4-3 with TRBJ2-7; weak D call: TRBD2 (6 bases). The CDR3 has 16 residues. Germline V gene lookup returns CDR1 LGHNA and CDR2 YSLEER. Trimming removed 0 bases at V and 2 bases at J, with 14 bases between. The CDR3 nucleotides are TGCGCCAGCAGCCAAGATGGGGGGAAGAGGGCCTACGAGCAGTACTTC. It is translated as CASSQDGGKRAYEQYF.

The rearrangement uses TRBV7-2 and TRBJ2-5, with D perhaps matching TRBD1 (6 bases). Germline V lookup: CDR1 SGHTA, CDR2 FQGNSA. The CDR3 is 16 amino acids. V was cut by 8 bases and J by 4 bases, with 23 bases left in between. DNA of the CDR3: TGTGCCAGCTCCTTAGAATGGGTGGGGGCCGGAGAGACCCAGTACTTC. It encodes CASSLEWVGAGETQYF.

This chain joins TRBV27 and TRBJ2-7; D is possibly TRBD2 (6 bases). The V end lost 8 bases, the J end lost 0 bases, and 11 bases lay between the germline ends. The CDR3 is made up of 13 amino acids. Germline V lookup: CDR1 MNHEY, CDR2 SMNVEV (reference sequence). CDR3 in DNA: TGTGCCAGCGCGGAGGGGTCCTCCTACGAGCAGTACTTC. Protein product: CASAEGSSYEQYF.

The V gene is TRBV6-1, the J gene TRBJ2-1, with D possibly being TRBD1 (5 bases). Germline assignment: CDR1 MNHNS and CDR2 SASEGT. This CDR3 has 12 amino acids. V lost 7 bases, J lost 6 bases, and 10 bases lay in between. The CDR3 protein is CASMGLSNEQFF. The CDR3 nucleotides read TGTGCCAGCATGGGGCTGTCCAATGAGCAGTTCTTC.

V gene TRBV6-1 combines with J gene TRBJ2-5, with 10 bases lining up with TRBD2. V dropped 4 bases and J dropped 4; count of bases not matched to a gene: 3. Germline CDR1 and CDR2: MNHNS and SASEGT. This CDR3 has 14 residues. Here the CDR3 reads CASSVAGGAETQYF. In nucleotides, the CDR3 is TGTGCCAGCAGTGTAGCGGGGGGAGCAGAGACCCAGTACTTC.

In this sample, this clone turned up once. CDR3 in amino acids: CASSIGQGWTGELFF. The CDR3 coding sequence is TGTGCCAGCAGCATAGGACAGGGTTGGACCGGGGAGCTGTTTTTT. The chain has TRBV9 and TRBJ2-2, with 8 bases fitting TRBD1. Germline V gives CDR1 SGDLS, CDR2 YYNGEE. After removal of 4 bases from V and 5 bases from J, the junction contained 7 bases not matched to a gene. The CDR3 sequence is 15 residues long.

The chain recombines TRBV5-1 with TRBJ1-1, with 11 bases fitting TRBD1. The trim removed 4 bases at V and 5 bases at J, leaving 13 bases unmatched. This CDR3 is 17 amino acids long. Germline V lookup: CDR1 SGHRS, CDR2 YFSETQ. CDR3 region: CASSPGMGDRGITEAFF. The CDR3 region has the DNA TGCGCCAGCAGCCCTGGAATGGGGGACAGGGGGATTACTGAAGCTTTCTTT.

This clone was counted between two and nine times. An end of the junction differs from the germline gene, which may be a read error. CDR3 sequence: CSSSLVTGGNTEAFF. DNA of the CDR3: TGTTCCAGCAGCTTAGTGACAGGGGGCAACACTGAAGCTTTCTTT. The chain joins TRBV7-9 to TRBJ1-1; 10 bases agree with TRBD1. From germline, CDR1 is SEHNR and CDR2 FQNEAQ (reference sequence). The CDR3 length is 15 residues.

The gene calls are TRBV5-4 and TRBJ1-2, with TRBD1 identical over 10 bases. Germline V gene data show CDR1 as SGHNT and CDR2 as YYREEE (reference sequence). With 2 bases clipped from V and 6 bases from J, the junction kept 7 bases outside the gene matches. CDR3 size: 15 residues. CDR3 DNA sequence: TGTGCCAGCAGCTTACCCCCGGGACAGGGGAATGGCTACACCTTC. Encoded protein: CASSLPPGQGNGYTF.

This clone was detected once. The rearrangement uses TRBV7-2 and TRBJ2-7, with TRBD2 identical over 7 bases. The germline CDR1 and CDR2 sequences are SGHTA and FQGNSA. The CDR3 loop spans 19 amino acids. V gave up 2 bases and J gave up 6 bases; unmatched junction bases: 22. The CDR3 protein is CASSLLGRAGRALAAEQYF. CDR3 coding DNA: TGTGCCAGCAGCTTACTGGGCAGGGCGGGTCGAGCCCTAGCGGCCGAGCAGTACTTC.

This clone was seen a single time. The chain joins TRBV30 to TRBJ1-3; D call uncertain. The CDR3 spans 14 residues. The V end lost 3 bases, the J end lost 0 bases, and 9 bases lay between the germline ends. Germline assignment: CDR1 GTSNPN and CDR2 SVGIG (reference sequence). DNA of the CDR3: TGTGCCTGGAGCTCCGGACTCTCTGGAAACACCATATATTTT. It encodes CAWSSGLSGNTIYF.

The sample holds one count of this clone. V and J are TRBV5-1 and TRBJ1-1; D call uncertain. The CDR3 contains 14 residues. Germline lookup yields CDR1 SGHRS and CDR2 YFSETQ. V was trimmed by 0 bases and J by 0 bases, leaving 6 bases between them. CDR3 amino acids: CASSLARLNTEAFF. CDR3 nucleotide sequence: TGCGCCAGCAGCTTGGCGCGGTTGAACACTGAAGCTTTCTTT.

This clone occurred once. The genes are TRBV7-8 and TRBJ1-1; D unresolved. CDR3 size: 14 residues. From germline, CDR1 is SGHVS and CDR2 FQNEAQ. The germline V and J ends were trimmed by 1 base and 2 bases, with 8 bases remaining between them. CDR3 residues: CASSLGGVNTEAFF. CDR3 in DNA: TGTGCCAGCAGCTTAGGGGGAGTCAACACTGAAGCTTTCTTT.

V gene TRBV2 combines with J gene TRBJ2-5, with TRBD1 matching 7 bases. Germline CDR1 and CDR2: SNHLY and FYNNEI. The CDR3 spans 15 residues. V was pared by 3 bases and J by 4 bases, with 8 bases of the junction left unmatched. CDR3 DNA: TGTGCCAGCAGTGAGGACAGGCTGCCTAGAGAGACCCAGTACTTC. Translating it yields CASSEDRLPRETQYF.

The chain is built from TRBV15 and TRBJ1-4; a possible D gene is TRBD1 (5 bases). The germline V and J ends were trimmed by 0 bases and 3 bases, with 11 bases remaining between them. The CDR3 loop spans 16 amino acids. Per germline, CDR1 LNHNV and CDR2 YYDKDF (reference sequence). The CDR3 loop reads CATSRDQGGANEKLFF. CDR3 coding DNA: TGTGCCACCAGCAGAGATCAGGGAGGTGCTAATGAAAAACTGTTTTTT. The full variable domain, in which reference TRBV15 and TRBJ1-4 provide the parts outside the CDR3, is DAMVIQNPRYQVTQFGKPVTLSCSQTLNHNVMYWYQQKSSQAPKLLFHYYDKDFNNEADTPDNFQSRRPNTSFCFLDIRSPGLGDTAMYLCATSRDQGGANEKLFFGSGTQLSVL.

The V call is TRBV30, the J call TRBJ1-2, with 7 positions matching TRBD1. CDR1 GTSNPN and CDR2 SVGIG come from the germline V gene (reference sequence). CDR3 length: 14 residues. Germline trimming cut 0 bases from V and 4 bases from J; bases unmatched to any gene: 5. The CDR3 spells CAWSVGTDLYGYTF. The CDR3 bases are TGTGCCTGGAGTGTGGGGACAGACCTCTATGGCTACACCTTC. Based on the CDR3 plus reference TRBV30 and TRBJ1-2, the full variable domain is SQTIHQWPATLVQPVGSPLSLECTVEGTSNPNLYWYRQAAGRGLQLLFYSVGIGQISSEVPQNLSASRPQDRQFILSSKKLLLSDSGFYLCAWSVGTDLYGYTFGSGTRLTVV.

The gene calls are TRBV6-4 and TRBJ1-1; D unclear. Germline CDR1 reads MRHNA; CDR2 reads SNTAGT. CDR3 size: 12 residues. Trimming shortened V by 6 bases and J by 2 bases, and 7 bases separated the two germline ends. The CDR3: CASRARNTEAFF. In DNA, the CDR3 is TGTGCCAGCAGGGCACGAAACACTGAAGCTTTCTTT.

This rearrangement joins TRBV7-9 to TRBJ1-1, with a tentative D call TRBD1 (5 bases). V was clipped by 3 bases and J by 5 bases, with 10 bases between them. Germline V gene lookup returns CDR1 SEHNR and CDR2 FQNEAQ (reference sequence). The CDR3 runs 13 residues. The CDR3 DNA follows: TGTGCCAGCAGCTTGGACATATCGACTGAAGCTTTCTTT. Residues: CASSLDISTEAFF.

The gene calls are TRBV4-3 and TRBJ1-3; the D is unclear. This CDR3 is 14 amino acids long. Per the germline V gene, CDR1 is LGHNA and CDR2 is YSLEER. The V end lost 0 bases, the J end lost 4 bases, and 7 bases lay between the germline ends. The CDR3, as DNA: TGCGCCAGCAGCCAAGAAAGCTTGGGAAACACCATATATTTT. Translated: CASSQESLGNTIYF.

The V and J genes are TRBV18 and TRBJ2-7, with 7 positions matching TRBD1. There are 16 residues in the CDR3. V shed 1 base and J 0 bases; nucleotides not matched to a gene: 6. Germline CDR1 reads KGHSH; CDR2 reads LQKENI. The CDR3 spells CASSPRTGQVSYEQYF. Written as DNA, the CDR3 is TGTGCCAGCTCACCACGTACAGGACAGGTCTCCTACGAGCAGTACTTC.